Detailed here is one T cell receptor beta chain. Participants, 18 to 89 years old, spanned fewer than 30 US areas. Participants' own reports of clinical history determined their cohort assignment. This specimen belongs to a study of blood T cell repertoires in COVID-19. Study background: Samples came from the United States, Italy and Spain, spanning acute and convalescent COVID-19. Nucleic acid was either cDNA or gDNA, and it came from T cells, B-cell-depleted T cells, or PBMCs.

V dropped 6 bases and J dropped 7 bases, with 21 bases sitting between them. Germline-derived CDR1 and CDR2 are LGHNT and FRNRAP. The CDR3 runs 15 residues. Method: immunoSEQ multiplex PCR; TCRdb's copy keeps in-frame clones and lacks some. The sample carries about 210,000 clones, about four fifths recorded once. This receptor was taken from a woman aged 45-59 years with acute COVID-19. The J gene is TRBJ1-1, the V gene TRBV12-5, with D possibly being TRBD1 (6 bases). The sequencing sample was made of PBMCs or T cells enriched from blood (not recorded which). This CDR3 is CASGPREGGTGEAFF. The CDR3 nucleotides are TGTGCTAGTGGCCCCCGCGAAGGGGGAACAGGTGAAGCTTTCTTT. Filled out from reference TRBV12-5 and TRBJ1-1, the complete variable domain reads DARVTQTPRHKVTEMGQEVTMRCQPILGHNTVFWYRQTMMQGLELLAYFRNRAPLDDSGMPKDRFSAEMPDATLATLKIQPSEPRDSAVYFCASGPREGGTGEAFFGQGTRLTVV.